Each of the 29 T cell receptor beta chains below was sequenced from the same sample in a study of T cells in Graves' hyperthyroidism and ophthalmopathy. TCR beta CDR3 regions were amplified from RNA transcripts. Primed by the HTBI set, a first-round RT-PCR was run on the TCR CDR3. TCRdb used MiXCR to reprocess the multiplex PCR reads, holding one entry per CDR3 protein. The sample has roughly 380,000 distinct CDR3 sequences; 15% to 20% are singletons. The sequencing input was blood. Every receptor here comes from a middle-aged woman with Graves' ophthalmopathy.

The table lists this clonotype with a few counts. This rearrangement joins TRBV19 to TRBJ2-2; 7 positions agree with TRBD2. CDR1 LNHDA and CDR2 SQIVND come from the germline V gene (reference sequence). The CDR3 spans 14 residues. The V and J ends lost 8 bases and 7 bases, in that order; junction bases with no gene match: 10. CDR3 nucleotide sequence: TGTGCCAGTGTCCAGCGGGGAATTTACGGGGAGCTGTTTTTT. Encoded protein: CASVQRGIYGELFF.

The chain couples TRBV15 to TRBJ1-1, with D perhaps matching TRBD1 (5 bases). The CDR3 is 13 residues long. Germline assignment: CDR1 LNHNV and CDR2 YYDKDF (reference sequence). Trimming shortened V by 3 bases and J by 4 bases, and 9 bases separated the two germline ends. DNA of the CDR3: TGTGCCACCAGCAGGACGGGGGGCACTGAAGCTTTCTTT. Its translation: CATSRTGGTEAFF.

The chain has TRBV6-1 and TRBJ1-6; TRBD1 matches at 8 bases. There are 15 residues in the CDR3. Looked up from germline, CDR1 is MNHNS and CDR2 is SASEGT. J was trimmed by 1 base and V by 8 bases; bases with no gene match: 4. The CDR3: CASARQGSYNSPLHF. CDR3 in DNA: TGTGCCAGCGCAAGACAGGGGTCCTATAATTCACCCCTCCACTTT.

This clonotype was counted at least ten times. The V and J genes are TRBV20-1 and TRBJ2-7; 15 bases agree with TRBD2. Germline CDR1 DFQATT, CDR2 SNEGSKA (reference sequence). J gave up 0 bases and V 3 bases, and 3 bases lay outside the gene matches. There are 16 residues in the CDR3. CDR3 loop: CSASGTSGRSSYEQYF. The DNA of the CDR3 is TGCAGTGCTAGTGGGACTAGCGGGAGGAGCTCCTACGAGCAGTACTTC.

This clonotype has at least ten counts. The genes are TRBV28 and TRBJ2-7; D gene ambiguous. Germline V gene sequence: CDR1 MDHEN, CDR2 SYDVKM. CDR3 size: 13 residues. Trimming took off 5 bases at V and 4 bases at J, with 12 bases between the two ends. DNA of the CDR3: TGTGCCAGCAGTCCCTCGCTTGGTTACGAGCAGTACTTC. It encodes CASSPSLGYEQYF.

V is TRBV7-2 and J is TRBJ2-2, with TRBD2 matching 7 bases. With V trimmed by 8 bases and J by 6 bases, 12 bases remained unmatched. CDR3 size: 15 residues. Germline V gives CDR1 SGHTA, CDR2 FQGNSA. CDR3 region: CASGHVRERAGELFF. The DNA for the CDR3 is TGTGCCAGCGGGCACGTGCGGGAGAGGGCCGGGGAGCTGTTTTTT.

This clonotype was recorded many times. The rearrangement uses TRBV11-2 and TRBJ1-2; D might be TRBD1 (5 bases). CDR3 size: 17 residues. Trimming took 2 bases from V and 4 from J, leaving 20 bases between them. The germline CDR1 and CDR2 sequences are SGHAT and FQNNGV. The CDR3: CASSLNTGQGTLYGYTF. The CDR3 DNA reads TGTGCCAGCAGCTTAAACACGGGGCAGGGAACCCTCTATGGCTACACCTTC. Combining the CDR3 with reference TRBV11-2 and TRBJ1-2 gives the whole variable domain EAGVAQSPRYKIIEKRQSVAFWCNPISGHATLYWYQQILGQGPKLLIQFQNNGVVDDSQLPKDRFSAERLKGVDSTLKIQPAKLEDSAVYLCASSLNTGQGTLYGYTFGSGTRLTVV.

A remark on this clonotype: A much larger clone differs from this one at a single base, so this may be a read error. The V and J genes are TRBV11-1 and TRBJ1-5; 9 bases line up with TRBD1. The germline V gene has CDR1 SGHAT and CDR2 FQDESV (reference sequence). V was pared by 3 bases and J by 5 bases, with 8 bases of the junction left unmatched. The CDR3 extends over 16 amino acids. In nucleotides, the CDR3 is TGTGCCAGCAGCTTGGGACAGGGTAGGAATGATCAGCCCCAGCATTTT. It specifies CASSLGQGRNDQPQHF.

This clonotype was counted at least ten times. The chain combines TRBV27 with TRBJ2-5; no definite D call. Germline CDR1 and CDR2: MNHEY and SMNVEV (reference sequence). With 5 bases removed from V and 7 bases from J, the gap between germline ends came to 17 bases. The CDR3 loop spans 14 amino acids. The CDR3 reads CASSPRVVSGTQYF. Written as DNA, the CDR3 is TGTGCCAGCAGTCCCCGTGTTGTTTCAGGGACCCAGTACTTC.

This clonotype came up many times. J is TRBJ2-6 and V is TRBV6-5; 7 nucleotides align to TRBD2. This CDR3 region has 16 residues. Looked up from germline, CDR1 is MNHEY and CDR2 is SVGAGI. The ends lost 5 bases at V and 2 bases at J; junction bases unmatched: 6. CDR3 coding DNA: TGTGCCAGCAGTCCGCGGGGAGGGACTGGGGCCAACGTCCTGACTTTC. Its translation: CASSPRGGTGANVLTF.

This clonotype has ten or more counts. At one boundary the junction diverges from the germline segment, which might be a read error. The CDR3 sequence is CAGSLTPQAYEQYF. The CDR3 nucleotides read TGTGCCGGCAGTTTGACGCCCCAGGCTTACGAGCAGTACTTC. The J gene is TRBJ2-7, the V gene TRBV27; D is undetermined. CDR3 length equals 14 residues. Per the germline V gene, CDR1 is MNHEY and CDR2 is SMNVEV (reference sequence).

In its sample, this clonotype was seen many times. The CDR3 loop reads CASIPDIYSNQPQHF. The CDR3 nucleotides read TGTGCCAGCATCCCGGACATCTATAGCAATCAGCCCCAGCATTTT. The chain joins TRBV6-5 to TRBJ1-5; weak D call: TRBD1 (5 bases). V was cut by 7 bases and J by 0 bases, with 13 bases left in between. From germline, CDR1 is MNHEY and CDR2 SVGAGI. The CDR3 covers 15 residues.

This clonotype was seen only once. The rearrangement joins TRBV2 to TRBJ2-7; the match to TRBD1 covers 9 bases. V dropped 6 bases and J dropped 3; count of bases not matched to a gene: 9. CDR1 SNHLY and CDR2 FYNNEI come from the germline V gene. The CDR3 sequence is 15 residues long. The CDR3 protein is CASRLGTGTNYEQYF. The CDR3 nucleotides are TGTGCCAGCAGGTTGGGGACAGGGACCAACTACGAGCAGTACTTC.

In this sample, this clonotype turned up many times. The chain uses TRBV10-3 and TRBJ1-5; D call uncertain. Germline lookup yields CDR1 ENHRY and CDR2 SYGVKD. V lost 2 bases to trimming and J lost 8 bases, with 10 bases between them. The CDR3 is made up of 13 amino acids. CDR3 loop: CAISENPGKPQHF. CDR3 DNA sequence: TGTGCCATCAGTGAGAATCCGGGCAAGCCCCAGCATTTT.

This clonotype was seen ten or more times. The CDR3 here is CASSQVVGLRYQETQYF. The CDR3 DNA reads as TGCGCCAGCAGCCAAGTTGTAGGACTGAGGTACCAAGAGACCCAGTACTTC. The chain recombines TRBV4-1 with TRBJ2-5, with D possibly matching TRBD2 (5 bases). V was trimmed by 1 base and J by 0 bases, leaving 15 bases between them. CDR3 length: 17 amino acids. Germline lookup yields CDR1 MGHRA and CDR2 YSYEKL.

This chain connects TRBV10-2 to TRBJ2-7, with D possibly matching TRBD2 (6 bases). The CDR3 length is 14 residues. V was pared by 9 bases and J by 3 bases, with 18 bases between. Germline V gene data show CDR1 as WSHSY and CDR2 as SAAADI. CDR3: CASTSLGGRYEQYF. CDR3 bases: TGCGCCAGTACCAGTCTCGGGGGACGCTACGAGCAGTACTTC.

Comments on this clonotype: A read error may produce the germline difference seen at one junction end. The chain couples TRBV5-1 to TRBJ1-1; the D is unclear. CDR3 length equals 17 residues. Germline CDR1 and CDR2: SGHRS and YFSETQ. The CDR3 nucleotides read TGCGCCAGCAGCTTGGGGGTTGGATCCCAGAGAGGCACTGAAGCTCTCTTT. Amino acid sequence: CASSLGVGSQRGTEALF.

The J gene is TRBJ2-7, the V gene TRBV5-5, with D possibly TRBD1 on 6 matching bases. V lost 1 base to trimming and J lost 5 bases, with 19 bases between them. The CDR3 loop spans 16 amino acids. Germline V gene sequence: CDR1 SGHKS, CDR2 YYEKEE (reference sequence). The CDR3 reads CASSLRPAAGDNEQYF. The DNA of the CDR3 is TGTGCCAGCAGCTTGCGCCCGGCGGCAGGGGATAACGAGCAGTACTTC.

The chain recombines TRBV6-1 with TRBJ2-2; D is unresolved. Germline CDR1 is MNHNS and CDR2 is SASEGT. This CDR3 region has 14 residues. V lost 4 bases, J lost 0 bases, and 6 bases lay in between. The CDR3 sequence is CASSGQANTGELFF. CDR3 DNA sequence: TGTGCCAGCAGTGGCCAGGCGAACACCGGGGAGCTGTTTTTT.

This clonotype has ten or more counts. This chain joins TRBV5-1 and TRBJ1-2, with D unclear. V was trimmed by 0 bases and J by 3 bases, leaving 18 bases between them. The germline V gene encodes CDR1 SGHRS and CDR2 YFSETQ. The length of the CDR3 is 17 residues. The CDR3 region is CASSLALDGNPHYGYTF. The CDR3 DNA is TGCGCCAGCAGCTTGGCCTTGGACGGAAACCCTCACTATGGCTACACCTTC.

This clonotype was detected many times. The rearrangement joins TRBV29-1 to TRBJ1-2, with D unclear. The V end was cut by 8 bases, the J end by 6 bases, with 22 bases between. The CDR3 covers 14 residues. CDR1 SQVTM and CDR2 ANQGSEA come from the germline V gene. The CDR3 DNA is TGCAGCTCAAGTACCGGGCCCCCAGCCGATGGCTACACCTTC. It encodes CSSSTGPPADGYTF.

This clonotype has ten or more counts. This CDR3 is CAISESGPRETQYF. The CDR3 region has the DNA TGTGCCATCAGTGAGTCAGGGCCTAGAGAGACCCAGTACTTC. V usage is TRBV10-3 and J usage is TRBJ2-5; D unclear. CDR1 is ENHRY and CDR2 is SYGVKD in the germline V gene. V was cut by 0 bases and J by 4 bases, with 9 bases left in between. There are 14 residues in the CDR3.

At least ten counts were recorded for this clonotype. The V and J genes are TRBV12-3 or TRBV12-4 and TRBJ2-3; TRBD2 matches at 10 bases. V lost 2 bases, J lost 4 bases, and 3 bases stayed unmatched. This CDR3 region has 15 residues. For the CDR3, the DNA is TGTGCCAGCAGTTTAACAGCGGGAGGGGCAGATACGCAGTATTTT. Protein product: CASSLTAGGADTQYF.

In this sample, this clonotype turned up many times. V usage is TRBV27 and J usage is TRBJ1-5; no firm D call. V shed 6 bases and J shed 1 base, with 7 bases lying between them. In germline, CDR1 is MNHEY, CDR2 SMNVEV (reference sequence). The CDR3 runs to 13 residues. CDR3 region: CASSLRSNQPQHF. In nucleotides, the CDR3 is TGTGCCAGCAGCCTCAGGAGCAATCAGCCCCAGCATTTT.

Many counts were recorded for this clonotype. The genes are TRBV2 and TRBJ2-2; 7 nucleotides agree with TRBD2. V lost 4 bases, J lost 6 bases, and 2 bases stayed unmatched. Germline-derived CDR1 and CDR2 are SNHLY and FYNNEI. The CDR3 is 13 residues long. The CDR3 DNA reads as TGTGCCAGCAGTGTAGGGAGGGCCGGGGAGCTGTTTTTT. This gives the protein CASSVGRAGELFF.

This clonotype was observed at least ten times. The rearrangement joins TRBV6-5 to TRBJ1-2; D not certain. The CDR3 is 14 residues long. Germline loops: CDR1 MNHEY, CDR2 SVGAGI. V lost 6 bases and J 4 bases, leaving 15 bases between the germline ends. The CDR3 DNA reads as TGTGCCAGCAGGCCCCAAATACGACCCTATGGCTACACCTTC. Its protein product is CASRPQIRPYGYTF.

This clonotype was recorded a few times. V usage is TRBV20-1 and J usage is TRBJ2-5; 9 bases line up with TRBD1. V was clipped by 3 bases and J by 5 bases; unmatched bases: 13. In germline, CDR1 is DFQATT, CDR2 SNEGSKA (reference sequence). CDR3 length: 16 residues. The CDR3 region has the DNA TGCAGTGCTAGTATGGGGGGACAGGGTTTTGGGGAGACCCAGTACTTC. Translating gives CSASMGGQGFGETQYF.

This clonotype was counted ten times or more. This rearrangement joins TRBV12-3 or TRBV12-4 to TRBJ1-1; D is perhaps TRBD1 (5 bases). Trimming stripped 2 bases from V and 5 bases from J, with 9 bases between. The CDR3 runs to 13 residues. The CDR3: CASSLIGVTEAFF. The DNA of the CDR3 is TGTGCCAGCAGTTTAATAGGGGTTACTGAAGCTTTCTTT.

The table lists this clonotype with many counts. The J gene is TRBJ2-7, the V gene TRBV10-3; tentatively, D is TRBD2 (11 bases). This CDR3 has 18 residues. Per germline, CDR1 ENHRY and CDR2 SYGVKD. The germline V and J ends were trimmed by 6 bases and 3 bases, with 27 bases remaining between them. The CDR3 region is CAIRKTGGGGTSGYEQYF. DNA for the CDR3: TGTGCCATCAGAAAGACAGGGGGCGGCGGGACTAGCGGCTACGAGCAGTACTTC.